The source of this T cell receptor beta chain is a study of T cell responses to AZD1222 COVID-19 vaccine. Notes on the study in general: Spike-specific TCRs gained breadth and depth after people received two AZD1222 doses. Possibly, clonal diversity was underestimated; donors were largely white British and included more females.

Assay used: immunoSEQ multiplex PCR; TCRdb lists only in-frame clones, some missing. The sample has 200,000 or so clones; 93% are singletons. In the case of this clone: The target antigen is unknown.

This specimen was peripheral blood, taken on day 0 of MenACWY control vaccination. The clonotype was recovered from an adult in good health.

CDR3 in DNA: TGTGCCAGCAGCCAAAACCCGGGGGCCCGAGGCACAGATACGCAGTATTTT. This codes for CASSQNPGARGTDTQYF. The V and J genes are TRBV3-1 (or the pseudogene TRBV3-2) and TRBJ2-3; D may correspond to TRBD1 or TRBD2 (6 bases each). The CDR3 covers 17 residues. V lost 2 bases and J lost 1, with 16 bases in between. Germline CDR1 reads LGHDT; CDR2 reads YNNKEL (reference sequence).